Listed below are T cell receptor beta chains from one sample, sequenced in a study of shared clonotypes between healthy human individuals. Sequencing was performed with immunoSEQ multiplex PCR; in TCRdb, only in-frame clones are kept and a portion is missing. The sample contains around 1,900,000 clones, about 94% of which appear only once. The sequencing sample was made of naive CD8+ T cells from PBMCs. The receptors were gathered from a man between 18 and 35 years old in good health. Some clones in this sample may be carry-over from other donors' samples. Each CDR3 is given with its conserved first and last residue. D genes are given only for firm matches. The size entry is marked missing in some rows and otherwise reads once, few, many or a size class.

cdr3_aa cdr3_nt v_call d_call j_call clone_size
CASSLFVLSSGANVLTF TGTGCCAGCAGTTTATTTGTCCTAAGCTCTGGGGCCAACGTCCTGACTTTC TRBV28 - TRBJ2-6 -
CASSLDRVNEQYF TGTGCCAGCAGTTTAGATAGGGTCAACGAGCAGTACTTC TRBV27 - TRBJ2-7 -
CASSLNRGQIDEQFF TGTGCCAGCAGTTTAAACAGGGGGCAGATCGATGAGCAGTTCTTC TRBV28 TRBD1 TRBJ2-1 once
CASSVGVGLADNEQFF TGTGCCAGCAGCGTAGGAGTAGGACTAGCGGACAATGAGCAGTTCTTC TRBV9 TRBD2 TRBJ2-1 -
CASSLRGQEFSGNTIYF TGTGCCAGCAGTTTAAGGGGACAGGAATTCTCTGGAAACACCATATATTTT TRBV28 TRBD1 TRBJ1-3 -
CASAHGVSYEQYF TGTGCTAGTGCCCACGGGGTTTCCTACGAGCAGTACTTC TRBV12-5 - TRBJ2-7 -
CASSLGVGIERTEAFF TGTGCCAGCAGCTTGGGGGTAGGGATTGAGCGCACTGAAGCTTTCTTT TRBV5-6 - TRBJ1-1 -
CASSRTGAREIQETQYF TGTGCCAGTAGCCGGACAGGGGCGCGGGAGATACAAGAGACCCAGTACTTC TRBV19 TRBD1 TRBJ2-5 once
CASSWTPSYEQYF TGTGCCAGCAGCTGGACGCCATCCTACGAGCAGTACTTC TRBV7-8 - TRBJ2-7 -
CASSYSRGSGVTQHF TGTGCCAGCAGTTACTCGAGGGGTAGCGGGGTAACCCAGCATTTT TRBV6-5 - TRBJ1-5 -
CASRTGPFREKLFF TGTGCCAGCAGGACAGGGCCATTCAGGGAAAAACTGTTTTTT TRBV27 TRBD1 TRBJ1-4 once
CASSVPPVPLDNEQFF TGTGCCAGCAGCGTACCCCCGGTTCCCCTTGACAATGAGCAGTTCTTC TRBV9 - TRBJ2-1 -
CASSLGQFMNTEAFF TGTGCCAGCAGCTTGGGTCAGTTTATGAACACTGAAGCTTTCTTT TRBV7-9 - TRBJ1-1 -
CASSLGDYEQYF TGTGCCAGCAGTCTGGGGGACTACGAGCAGTACTTC TRBV28 - TRBJ2-7 -
CASSLTGTAATNYGYTF TGTGCCAGCAGCTTGACCGGGACAGCAGCTACTAACTATGGCTACACCTTC TRBV9 TRBD1 TRBJ1-2 -
CASSRAKRQGWETQYF TGTGCCAGCAGCAGAGCTAAGCGACAGGGGTGGGAGACCCAGTACTTC TRBV5-6 TRBD1 TRBJ2-5 -
CASQSVGGTMNEQYF TGTGCCTCACAATCGGTGGGGGGAACGATGAACGAGCAGTACTTC TRBV7-8 - TRBJ2-7 -
CSASDSLSGANVLTF TGCAGCGCCTCGGACAGCCTCTCTGGGGCCAACGTCCTGACTTTC TRBV29-1 - TRBJ2-6 -
CASSIGTSGAYEQYF TGTGCCAGTAGTATCGGGACTAGCGGGGCCTACGAGCAGTACTTC TRBV19 TRBD2 TRBJ2-7 -
CSVASYNEQFF TGCAGCGTCGCATCCTACAATGAGCAGTTCTTC TRBV29-1 - TRBJ2-1 -
CASSLGPSGVNEQFF TGTGCCAGCAGCTTGGGTCCTAGCGGGGTCAATGAGCAGTTCTTC TRBV5-6 TRBD2 TRBJ2-1 once
CASSFPRGISYEQYF TGTGCCAGCAGTTTCCCTCGGGGGATTTCCTACGAGCAGTACTTC TRBV28 - TRBJ2-7 -
CASSLRIRGEQFF TGTGCCAGCAGTTTACGTATTCGGGGCGAGCAGTTCTTC TRBV27 - TRBJ2-1 -
CASSYRTGANVLTF TGTGCCAGCAGTTACCGAACTGGGGCCAACGTCCTGACTTTC TRBV6-5 - TRBJ2-6 -
CASSSRDRDTDTQYF TGTGCCAGCAGCTCCCGGGACAGAGACACAGATACGCAGTATTTT TRBV7-9 TRBD1 TRBJ2-3 -
CASASLREGLYEQYF TGTGCCAGCGCCTCCCTGCGGGAGGGCCTCTACGAGCAGTACTTC TRBV6-6 TRBD2 TRBJ2-7 -
CASSAAALSTGNEQYF TGTGCCAGTAGTGCCGCAGCCCTTTCGACAGGGAACGAGCAGTACTTC TRBV19 TRBD1 TRBJ2-7 -
CATGPTGDLSNQPQHF TGTGCCACCGGACCCACAGGGGATCTTAGCAATCAGCCCCAGCATTTT TRBV28 TRBD1 TRBJ1-5 -
CASSIMPASGYGYTF TGTGCCAGTAGTATTATGCCAGCTTCAGGCTATGGCTACACCTTC TRBV19 - TRBJ1-2 -
CASSQDLRHEQYF TGTGCCAGCAGCCAAGATTTGAGGCACGAGCAGTACTTC TRBV14 - TRBJ2-7 -
CASSQKMWAGGELFF TGCGCCAGCAGCCAAAAAATGTGGGCTGGCGGGGAGCTGTTTTTT TRBV4-3 - TRBJ2-2 -
CASSLVLSGGTDTQYF TGTGCCAGCAGCTTAGTTTTGTCGGGAGGCACAGATACGCAGTATTTT TRBV7-8 - TRBJ2-3 -
CASSSPWLDTQYF TGTGCCAGCAGCTCCCCGTGGTTGGATACGCAGTATTTT TRBV9 - TRBJ2-3 -
CASSGWTGLDTQYF TGTGCCAGCAGCGGATGGACAGGGTTGGATACGCAGTATTTT TRBV7-9 TRBD1 TRBJ2-3 once
CASSVTGNYGYTF TGTGCCAGCAGCGTGACAGGGAACTATGGCTACACCTTC TRBV9 TRBD1 TRBJ1-2 -
CASSGGTYEQYF TGTGCCAGCAGCGGGGGAACCTACGAGCAGTACTTC TRBV7-9 - TRBJ2-7 -
CASSVRGEGLEQYF TGTGCCAGCAGCGTGCGGGGTGAAGGACTCGAGCAGTACTTC TRBV9 - TRBJ2-7 -
CASSSTGEQYF TGCGCCAGCAGCTCGACTGGCGAGCAGTACTTC TRBV5-1 - TRBJ2-7 -
CASSQDGTWNQPQHF TGCGCCAGCAGCCAAGATGGGACTTGGAATCAGCCCCAGCATTTT TRBV4-3 - TRBJ1-5 once
CASSIDWQRSHTEAFF TGTGCCAGTAGTATAGATTGGCAGCGGAGTCACACTGAAGCTTTCTTT TRBV19 - TRBJ1-1 -
CASSRAYEQYF TGTGCCAGCAGCCGGGCCTACGAGCAGTACTTC TRBV7-8 - TRBJ2-7 once
CASSEGRSADTQYF TGTGCCAGCAGTGAAGGGAGGAGCGCAGATACGCAGTATTTT TRBV2 - TRBJ2-3 -
CASRDRGRWETQYF TGTGCCAGCAGGGACAGGGGGCGGTGGGAGACCCAGTACTTC TRBV27 TRBD1 TRBJ2-5 -
CASSFQDRRHQPQHF TGTGCCAGCAGCTTTCAGGACAGGAGACATCAGCCCCAGCATTTT TRBV7-8 TRBD1 TRBJ1-5 -
CASSEWEVSEQYF TGTGCCAGCAGTGAGTGGGAGGTTTCCGAGCAGTACTTC TRBV25-1 - TRBJ2-7 -
CASSPPLTSSSYEQYF TGTGCCAGCAGCCCCCCCCTGACTAGTTCGTCCTACGAGCAGTACTTC TRBV7-8 - TRBJ2-7 -
CASSIRGTYQSNEQYF TGTGCCAGTAGTATCCGAGGGACGTATCAGAGCAACGAGCAGTACTTC TRBV19 - TRBJ2-7 -
CASAMGPNTIYF TGTGCCAGCGCAATGGGGCCGAACACCATATATTTT TRBV7-9 - TRBJ1-3 -
CASSSVQEVNEQFF TGTGCCAGCAGCTCGGTACAGGAGGTGAATGAGCAGTTCTTC TRBV11-3 - TRBJ2-1 -
CASSIKLSTYNEQFF TGTGCCAGTAGTATAAAACTTTCCACCTACAATGAGCAGTTCTTC TRBV19 - TRBJ2-1 -
CASTLDGQGNGYTF TGTGCCAGCACTCTAGATGGACAGGGCAATGGCTACACCTTC TRBV9 TRBD1 TRBJ1-2 few
CASSEGRRVGYEQYF TGCGCCAGCAGTGAGGGTCGCAGGGTAGGGTACGAGCAGTACTTC TRBV10-2 - TRBJ2-7 -
CSVDGWATMNTEAFF TGCAGCGTTGATGGTTGGGCAACCATGAACACTGAAGCTTTCTTT TRBV29-1 - TRBJ1-1 -
CASISDSYGEKLFF TGTGCCAGTATCTCGGACTCCTACGGGGAAAAACTGTTTTTT TRBV19 - TRBJ1-4 -
CASSRDWTGVRNEQFF TGTGCCAGCAGTCGAGACTGGACTGGAGTGCGCAATGAGCAGTTCTTC TRBV27 - TRBJ2-1 -
CAISESGLGETQYF TGTGCCATCAGTGAGTCGGGACTGGGGGAGACCCAGTACTTC TRBV10-3 - TRBJ2-5 -
CASSPRTQGEQYF TGTGCCAGCAGTCCCCGGACCCAAGGGGAGCAGTACTTC TRBV28 - TRBJ2-7 -
CASSLGQTYYEQYF TGTGCCAGCAGTTTAGGGCAGACCTACTACGAGCAGTACTTC TRBV27 - TRBJ2-7 -
CASSIRTNTGELFF TGTGCCAGTAGTATACGCACGAACACCGGGGAGCTGTTTTTT TRBV19 - TRBJ2-2 once